This T cell receptor beta chain emerged from a study of long-term antiretroviral therapy in people with HIV. Germline V lookup: CDR1 MGHRA, CDR2 YSYEKL. The CDR3 spans 15 residues. V dropped 3 bases and J dropped 8 bases, with 16 bases sitting between them. Post-ART PBMC samples numbered at least two per donor, and pre-ART ones at least one. At survey level, the immunoSEQ assay was run in its v3.0 version. Clones were sequenced by immunoSEQ multiplex PCR, and TCRdb holds only the in-frame ones, with some missing. The sample has 30,000 to 40,000 clones; approximately 90% are singletons. The chain links TRBV4-1 to TRBJ1-4; TRBD1 is a possible D gene (6 bases). The sample here was unsorted PBMCs, taken 1.1 years after starting antiretroviral therapy. The sequence derives from a man between 18 and 35 years old with HIV. The CDR3 is CASSHQGMPGEKLFF. The CDR3 DNA reads as TGCGCCAGCAGCCACCAGGGGATGCCGGGAGAAAAACTGTTTTTT.